This T cell receptor beta chain comes out of a study of T cell responses to AZD1222 COVID-19 vaccine. Study-level findings and limits: Variant regions that are unmutated are reportedly the target of nearly half of spike-specific TCRs. Every sample of the repertoires postdated the peak T cell response.

As to this clone: Its antigen is still unknown.

The repertoire was sequenced with immunoSEQ multiplex PCR; TCRdb's copy has only in-frame clones and lacks some. The sample comprises roughly 150,000 clones, around 89% of which are singletons, and 2% to 2.5% rests with the top ten. V was shortened by 6 bases and J by 3 bases, with 18 bases between the two germline ends. The CDR3 totals 16 residues. The specimen was peripheral blood, collected on day 0 of AZD1222 vaccination. V gene TRBV23-1 combines with J gene TRBJ1-5, with D perhaps TRBD1 (5 bases). TRBV23-1 has ORF status, its function being uncertain. The TCR originated in an adult in good health. CDR3 sequence reads: CASRIGTGPVNQPQHF. In nucleotides, the CDR3 is TGCGCCAGCAGGATAGGGACCGGACCCGTCAATCAGCCCCAGCATTTT.